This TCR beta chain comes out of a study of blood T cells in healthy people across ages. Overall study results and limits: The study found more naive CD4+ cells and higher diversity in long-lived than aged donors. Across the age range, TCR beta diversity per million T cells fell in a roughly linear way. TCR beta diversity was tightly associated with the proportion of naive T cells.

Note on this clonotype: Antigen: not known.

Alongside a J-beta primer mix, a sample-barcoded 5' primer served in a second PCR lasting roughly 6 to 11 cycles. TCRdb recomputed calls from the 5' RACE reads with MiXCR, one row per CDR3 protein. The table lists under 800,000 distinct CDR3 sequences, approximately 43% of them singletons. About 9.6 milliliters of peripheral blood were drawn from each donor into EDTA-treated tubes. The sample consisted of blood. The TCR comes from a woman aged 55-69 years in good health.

CDR3 sequence: CASSQGGLRRNQPQHF. CDR3 sequence (DNA): TGTGCCAGCTCCCAAGGGGGTTTACGCCGCAATCAGCCCCAGCATTTT. The V and J genes are TRBV12-3 or TRBV12-4 and TRBJ1-5; D might be TRBD1 (6 bases). The CDR3 has 16 amino acids. V was clipped by 8 bases and J by 2 bases, with 19 bases between them.